What follows are 9 T cell receptor beta chains derived from one specimen sequenced in a study of cytomegalovirus exposure and HLA in healthy donors. Clones were read by immunoSEQ multiplex PCR, and TCRdb kept only the in-frame ones, dropping some. The sample yields 120,000 to 150,000 clones, approximately 88% seen once. Material for sequencing was PBMCs. These receptors were taken from a young man in good health and CMV-seropositive.

The V gene is TRBV5-3, the J gene TRBJ1-2; 7 nucleotides agree with TRBD1. TRBV5-3 qualifies as an ORF whose function is uncertain. This CDR3 has 17 residues. With V trimmed by 2 bases and J by 7 bases, 17 bases remained unmatched. The CDR3 reads CARSLPSGQHTSGGYTF. As DNA, the CDR3 is TGTGCCAGAAGCTTACCCTCGGGACAGCATACTTCGGGTGGCTACACCTTC.

This chain links TRBV9 with TRBJ2-2; 8 nucleotides align to TRBD2. The CDR3 extends over 17 amino acids. Germline assignment: CDR1 SGDLS and CDR2 YYNGEE. The trim removed 0 bases at V and 8 bases at J, leaving 12 bases unmatched. Here the CDR3 DNA reads TGTGCCAGCAGCGTAGATAGTGGCGGGGGGCGCCTTGGGGAGCTGTTTTTT. Its protein product is CASSVDSGGGRLGELFF.

The DNA of the CDR3 is TGTGCCAGCAGTCCTTACGGTTCACCCCTCCACTTT. Protein product: CASSPYGSPLHF. The V and J genes are TRBV7-9 and TRBJ1-6, with unresolved D. CDR1 is SEHNR and CDR2 is FQNEAQ in the germline V gene (reference sequence). The CDR3 runs to 12 residues. V dropped 6 bases and J dropped 9 bases, with 9 bases sitting between them.

This clone was seen only a few times. This chain joins TRBV27 and TRBJ2-5, with 7 positions matching TRBD1. Germline V gene data show CDR1 as MNHEY and CDR2 as SMNVEV (reference sequence). The CDR3 has 15 residues. Germline trimming cut 5 bases from V and 1 base from J; bases unmatched to any gene: 7. The CDR3 DNA reads as TGTGCCAGCAGTCCAGTGGACAGGACCCAAGAGACCCAGTACTTC. Translating gives CASSPVDRTQETQYF.

The chain carries TRBV10-2 and TRBJ1-1; perhaps TRBD1 as D (5 bases). This CDR3 spans 17 amino acids. Germline loops: CDR1 WSHSY, CDR2 SAAADI. Between the trimmed V and J ends, which lost 6 bases and 0 bases, there was a span of 20 bases. DNA for the CDR3: TGCGCCAGCAGGGAGACCGGGACCGGGGGGATGAACACTGAAGCTTTCTTT. Amino acids: CASRETGTGGMNTEAFF.

The rearrangement links TRBV6-6 to TRBJ2-7, with TRBD1 matching 9 bases. From germline, CDR1 is MNHNY and CDR2 SVGAGI (reference sequence). The CDR3 is made up of 15 amino acids. V lost 0 bases to trimming and J lost 6 bases; unmatched junction nucleotides: 6. This CDR3 reads CASSYSGTGTGEQYF. CDR3 bases: TGTGCCAGCAGTTACTCTGGGACAGGGACTGGCGAGCAGTACTTC.

The chain combines TRBV15 with TRBJ2-1; 8 bases match TRBD1. V lost 1 base, J lost 7 bases, and 6 bases stayed unmatched. Per germline, CDR1 LNHNV and CDR2 YYDKDF (reference sequence). The CDR3 spans 15 residues. The CDR3 spells CATSRGGQGRNEQFF. The CDR3 DNA follows: TGTGCCACCAGCAGAGGCGGACAGGGTAGGAATGAGCAGTTCTTC.

The chain is built from TRBV7-2 and TRBJ1-1, with TRBD1 as a possible D gene (5 bases). Trimming left V 4 bases short and J 10 bases short, with 16 bases between. CDR3 length: 13 amino acids. Looked up from germline, CDR1 is SGHTA and CDR2 is FQGNSA. DNA for the CDR3: TGTGCCAGCAGCTGGGGGGTACTAGGTGGAGCTTTCTTT. This codes for CASSWGVLGGAFF.

The V gene is TRBV5-8, the J gene TRBJ2-3; TRBD1 matches 9 bases. Germline trimming cut 4 bases from V and 0 bases from J; bases unmatched to any gene: 9. The CDR3 is 17 amino acids. From germline, CDR1 is SGHTS and CDR2 YDEGEE. CDR3 protein: CASSHHRGLPSTDTQYF. CDR3 nucleotides: TGTGCCAGCAGCCACCACAGGGGGCTACCTAGCACAGATACGCAGTATTTT. Full variable domain (outside the CDR3, taken from reference TRBV5-8 and TRBJ2-3): EAGVTQSPTHLIKTRGQQATLRCSPISGHTSVYWYQQALGLGLQFLLWYDEGEERNRGNFPPRFSGRQFPNYSSELNVNALELEDSALYLCASSHHRGLPSTDTQYFGPGTRLTVL.